What follows are 4 T cell receptor beta chains derived from one specimen sequenced in a study of PD-1 blockade in classical Hodgkin lymphoma (TCRdb year 2020). The time point label, as the study defines it: cycle 4 day 1 (C4D1), after five to seven weeks of nivolumab. Relapse after autologous stem cell transplantation had occurred in all trial patients, and cohorts A, B and C were distinguished by prior brentuximab vedotin exposure. The library was obtained by the immunoSEQ multiplex PCR assay. The clones in this table, taken by TCRdb from immuneACCESS, are in-frame only. Not every clone is retained; where verified, under half of the shortfall comes from an unresolved V gene, and the cause of the rest is unknown. The sample table contains tens of thousands of clones; only one count was recorded for 90% of them. Approximately 2.9% of the sample comes from the top ten. This material consisted of peripheral blood mononuclear cells (PBMCs), taken before the fourth cycle of nivolumab. These receptors all come from a human donor with classical Hodgkin lymphoma.

The chain links TRBV18 to TRBJ1-2; 10 bases match TRBD1. V dropped 3 bases and J dropped 4; count of bases not matched to a gene: 8. Germline V CDR1 and CDR2: KGHSH, LQKENI. The CDR3 runs to 16 residues. The CDR3 DNA is TGTGCCAGCTCACCTTTAGGGACAGGGGTCCCCTATGGCTACACCTTC. This gives the protein CASSPLGTGVPYGYTF.

The rearrangement links TRBV7-3 to TRBJ2-3; D uncertain. CDR3 length: 12 residues. V was cut by 5 bases and J by 6 bases, with 9 bases left in between. Germline V lookup: CDR1 SGHTA, CDR2 FQGTGA. Here the CDR3 DNA reads TGTGCCAGCAGCCCCCCCGGGGATACGCAGTATTTT. Amino acid sequence: CASSPPGDTQYF.

The CDR3 DNA is TGTGCCAGCAGTGAATCAGGAATCATGCCCTACGAGCAGTACTTC. Its translation is CASSESGIMPYEQYF. This chain uses TRBV2 with TRBJ2-7; D gene uncertain. The V gene's germline CDR1 is SNHLY and CDR2 FYNNEI. Trimming took 2 bases from V and 2 from J, leaving 13 bases between them. The CDR3 has 15 residues.

This chain connects TRBV19 to TRBJ1-6, with D uncertain. The CDR3 is 17 residues long. The V gene lost 2 bases and the J gene lost 0 bases, with 11 bases spanning the gap. From germline, CDR1 is LNHDA and CDR2 SQIVND (reference sequence). The CDR3 here is CASSILASSSYNSPLHF. The CDR3 DNA sequence: TGTGCCAGTAGTATACTAGCGTCAAGCTCCTATAATTCACCCCTCCACTTT.